This T cell receptor beta chain was profiled in a study of CD8 T cells in Susac syndrome. Trimming pared 5 bases from V and 5 bases from J, leaving 19 bases between. The CDR3 has 15 residues. From germline, CDR1 is MNHNY and CDR2 SVGAGI (reference sequence). With random hexamers, reverse transcription was performed on about 0.5 to 1 ug of RNA. A multiplex approach, immunoSEQ multiplex PCR, amplified TCR beta CDR3 across 54 Vbeta and 13 Jbeta. A single record per CDR3 protein comes from TCRdb applying MiXCR to the immunoSEQ multiplex PCR reads. The sample has more than 70,000 distinct CDR3 sequences; roughly 95% are singletons. With regard to this clonotype: Its target is not known.

High-throughput TCR beta sequencing covered peripheral CD8+ and CD4+ T cells. General study results and limits: Only a relatively small number of individuals were included in the TCR sequencing and HLA analysis.

The chain carries TRBV6-6 and TRBJ2-7; a possible D gene is TRBD2 (5 bases). Specimen: CD8+ T cells from PBMCs. The TCR comes from a human donor with Susac syndrome. The CDR3 is CASSQLPGTKNEQYF. The CDR3, as DNA: TGTGCCAGCAGTCAACTCCCGGGAACAAAAAACGAGCAGTACTTC.